These 24 T cell receptor beta chains originate from one sample sequenced in a study of control samples from healthy donors and cancer patients. The method was immunoSEQ multiplex PCR; TCRdb's version includes in-frame clones alone and lacks a portion of them. The repertoire holds about 130,000 clones, 75% to 95% seen once, with 2% to 2.5% in the top ten. Input material: blood. These receptors came from a man aged 18 to 29 in good health.

V gene TRBV25-1 combines with J gene TRBJ2-7; D ambiguous. The CDR3 contains 14 residues. V shed 3 bases and J shed 2 bases, with 11 bases lying between them. CDR1 MGHDK and CDR2 SYGVNS come from the germline V gene. CDR3: CASSDPEGPYEQYV. CDR3 coding DNA: TGTGCCAGCAGTGATCCAGAAGGCCCCTACGAGCAGTACGTC.

CDR3 residues: CASRQGGSGANVLTF. As DNA, the CDR3 is TGTGCCAGCAGACAGGGTGGCTCTGGGGCCAACGTCCTGACTTTC. This chain links TRBV27 with TRBJ2-6, with a tentative D call TRBD1 (6 bases). CDR1 and CDR2 from the germline V gene are MNHEY and SMNVEV (reference sequence). V lost 6 bases, J lost 0 bases, and 9 bases lay in between. The length of the CDR3 is 15 residues.

This rearrangement joins TRBV3-1 (or the pseudogene TRBV3-2) to TRBJ1-6; the D is unclear. Germline assignment: CDR1 LGHDT and CDR2 YNNKEL (reference sequence). The CDR3 extends over 15 amino acids. Trimming took off 3 bases at V and 1 base at J, with 7 bases between the two ends. CDR3 sequence (DNA): TGTGCCAGCAGCCATGGGATGTCCTATAATTCACCCCTCCACTTT. Amino acid sequence: CASSHGMSYNSPLHF.

DNA for the CDR3: TGCGCCAGCAGCCAAGATCCCGACTACGAGCAGTACTTC. It yields the protein CASSQDPDYEQYF. The chain carries TRBV4-1 and TRBJ2-7; D unclear. With 0 bases removed from V and 3 bases from J, the gap between germline ends came to 6 bases. The CDR3 consists of 13 residues. In germline, CDR1 is MGHRA, CDR2 YSYEKL.

The CDR3 DNA is TGTGCCACCAGTGCCTCGGACAGGGTTAACTATGGCTACACCTTC. Amino acid sequence: CATSASDRVNYGYTF. The chain combines TRBV24-1 with TRBJ1-2, with 8 bases identical to TRBD1. V was pared by 5 bases and J by 1 base, with 5 bases of the junction left unmatched. The CDR3 spans 15 residues. The germline V gene encodes CDR1 KGHDR and CDR2 SFDVKD.

The chain uses TRBV19 and TRBJ1-2; possibly TRBD1 for D (5 bases). The CDR3 length is 11 residues. V gave up 4 bases and J gave up 8 bases, with 8 bases separating them. CDR1 is LNHDA, CDR2 SQIVND, per germline (reference sequence). The CDR3 DNA follows: TGTGCCAGTAGTAGTGGGGACGGCTACACCTTC. Protein product: CASSSGDGYTF. Based on the CDR3 plus reference TRBV19 and TRBJ1-2, the full variable domain is DGGITQSPKYLFRKEGQNVTLSCEQNLNHDAMYWYRQDPGQGLRLIYYSQIVNDFQKGDIAEGYSVSREKKESFPLTVTSAQKNPTAFYLCASSSGDGYTFGSGTRLTVV.

The CDR3 DNA reads as TGTGCCAGCAGATCCGAGTTCCAAGAGACCCAGTACTTC. Translating gives CASRSEFQETQYF. The chain uses TRBV7-9 and TRBJ2-5; no clear D gene. Germline values: CDR1 SEHNR, CDR2 FQNEAQ (reference sequence). V dropped 6 bases and J dropped 1 base, with 9 bases sitting between them. This CDR3 comprises 13 residues.

The chain links TRBV21-1 to TRBJ2-7; no check of the table's D call, TRBD2, against the DNA was made. TRBV21-1 is a known pseudogene. This CDR3 spans 13 amino acids. For the CDR3, the DNA is TGTGCCAGCACCTCTAGCAGTACCTACGAGCAGTACGTC. It encodes CASTSSSTYEQYV.

In DNA form, the CDR3 reads TGTGCCAGCAGCTTAGGGGGCCTGAAAGAGACCCAGTACTTC. This translates into CASSLGGLKETQYF. V and J are TRBV7-8 and TRBJ2-5, with D possibly being TRBD1 (5 bases). Trimming took off 1 base at V and 3 bases at J, with 9 bases between the two ends. Germline CDR1 SGHVS, CDR2 FQNEAQ. The CDR3 contains 14 residues.

V usage is TRBV7-6 and J usage is TRBJ1-2, with 8 bases matching TRBD1. Germline CDR1 is SGHVS and CDR2 is FNYEAQ. Germline trimming cut 4 bases from V and 4 bases from J; bases unmatched to any gene: 11. CDR3 size: 16 residues. The CDR3 region is CASSSGGTGFRYGYTF. The CDR3 nucleotides are TGTGCCAGCAGCTCCGGGGGGACAGGCTTTCGCTATGGCTACACCTTC.

A single count supports this clone. V is TRBV5-6 and J is TRBJ1-1; 8 nucleotides agree with TRBD1. The germline CDR1 and CDR2 sequences are SGHDT and YYEEEE. This CDR3 comprises 17 residues. Trimming at V came to 4 bases and at J to 5 bases, leaving 16 bases not matched to a gene. CDR3 region: CASSLHGTGPRGTEAFF. The CDR3 nucleotides read TGTGCCAGCAGCCTACACGGGACAGGCCCCCGGGGTACTGAAGCTTTCTTT.

V usage is TRBV14 and J usage is TRBJ1-6; TRBD1 matches at 9 bases. This CDR3 spans 17 amino acids. V shed 2 bases, J shed 7 bases, and the junction held 9 bases outside the gene matches. CDR1 is SGHDN, CDR2 FVKESK, per germline. CDR3 sequence (DNA): TGTGCCAGCAGCCAAAACCTCGGGGGACAGGGAAATTCACCCCTCCACTTT. Its protein product is CASSQNLGGQGNSPLHF.

The chain is built from TRBV5-1 and TRBJ1-6; D gene uncertain. This CDR3 is 14 amino acids long. Trimming stripped 2 bases from V and 7 bases from J, with 10 bases between. Per the germline V gene, CDR1 is SGHRS and CDR2 is YFSETQ. CDR3 nucleotide sequence: TGCGCCAGCAGCTTTTTAGGCTCGAATTCACCCCTCCACTTT. Translating it yields CASSFLGSNSPLHF.

The chain is built from TRBV10-2 and TRBJ2-1; possible D gene TRBD2, 5 bases. In germline, CDR1 is WSHSY, CDR2 SAAADI. The CDR3 totals 14 residues. V was cut by 8 bases and J by 5 bases, with 16 bases left in between. CDR3 sequence reads: CASGGEWPHNEQFF. The CDR3 nucleotides are TGCGCCAGCGGTGGGGAGTGGCCCCACAATGAGCAGTTCTTC.

CDR3 region: CAWRASGTSGGGEQFF. The CDR3 DNA is TGTGCCTGGAGAGCCTCCGGGACTAGCGGGGGGGGTGAGCAGTTCTTC. The genes are TRBV30 and TRBJ2-1; 16 bases line up with TRBD2. The germline CDR1 and CDR2 sequences are GTSNPN and SVGIG (reference sequence). Trimming at V came to 3 bases and at J to 9 bases, leaving 8 bases not matched to a gene. The CDR3 runs to 16 residues.

The rearrangement uses TRBV11-2 and TRBJ1-1; TRBD1 agrees at 8 bases. The CDR3 consists of 12 residues. With V trimmed by 4 bases and J by 6 bases, 1 base remained unmatched. Per germline, CDR1 SGHAT and CDR2 FQNNGV. The DNA for the CDR3 is TGTGCCAGCAGCTGGGACAGGTCTGAAGCTTTCTTT. Its protein is CASSWDRSEAFF.

This clone occurred once. V usage is TRBV6-5 and J usage is TRBJ1-1; possibly TRBD1 for D (6 bases). CDR1 MNHEY and CDR2 SVGAGI come from the germline V gene. Trimming pared 6 bases from V and 0 bases from J, leaving 14 bases between. This CDR3 is built from 15 residues. The CDR3 DNA reads TGTGCCAGCAGCCCCCGGGACAACATGAACACTGAAGCTTTCTTT. It codes for CASSPRDNMNTEAFF.

The genes are TRBV5-6 and TRBJ2-6, with 9 bases matching TRBD1. Germline assignment: CDR1 SGHDT and CDR2 YYEEEE. V shed 5 bases, J shed 2 bases, and the junction held 8 bases outside the gene matches. CDR3 size: 17 residues. CDR3 in DNA: TGTGCCAGCAGTGCCGGGACAGGGATCGCTGGGGCCAACGTCCTGACTTTC. This gives the protein CASSAGTGIAGANVLTF.

J is TRBJ2-1 and V is TRBV5-6; TRBD1 matches 7 bases. There are 16 residues in the CDR3. The V and J ends lost 2 bases and 7 bases, in that order; junction bases with no gene match: 12. Germline-derived CDR1 and CDR2 are SGHDT and YYEEEE. The CDR3 DNA sequence: TGTGCCAGCAGCTTATTACGACAACCGACAGGGAATGAGCAGTTCTTC. It specifies CASSLLRQPTGNEQFF.

V is TRBV19 and J is TRBJ1-6; D call uncertain. V gave up 3 bases and J gave up 7 bases, with 7 bases separating them. Germline CDR1 reads LNHDA; CDR2 reads SQIVND (reference sequence). This CDR3 comprises 13 residues. The DNA for the CDR3 is TGTGCCAGTAGTATGGGAATCAATTCACCCCTCCACTTT. This gives the protein CASSMGINSPLHF.

The chain combines TRBV6-6 with TRBJ2-1; the D gene is possibly TRBD2 (5 bases). The germline V gene has CDR1 MNHNY and CDR2 SVGAGI (reference sequence). The V end lost 8 bases, the J end lost 4 bases, and 15 bases lay between the germline ends. CDR3 length equals 14 residues. CDR3 region: CASLAGESYNEQFF. The CDR3 nucleotides are TGTGCCAGCCTCGCCGGGGAGTCATACAATGAGCAGTTCTTC.

The chain joins TRBV27 to TRBJ2-7, with 13 nucleotides matching TRBD2. The germline CDR1 and CDR2 sequences are MNHEY and SMNVEV (reference sequence). The V and J ends lost 5 bases and 0 bases, in that order; junction bases with no gene match: 13. There are 19 residues in the CDR3. For the CDR3, the DNA is TGTGCCAGCAGTCCTAGGACTAGCGGGGGCCCCGAGAGCTCCTACGAGCAGTACTTC. Protein sequence: CASSPRTSGGPESSYEQYF.

This clone was seen just once. This chain links TRBV30 with TRBJ1-5; D is ambiguous. Trimming removed 1 base from V and 1 base from J, with 8 bases in between. From germline, CDR1 is GTSNPN and CDR2 SVGIG (reference sequence). The CDR3 is made up of 14 amino acids. CDR3 DNA sequence: TGTGCCTGGAGTGCGGGGTCAAGCAATCAGCCCCAGCATTTT. Residues: CAWSAGSSNQPQHF. The full variable domain, completed using reference TRBV30 and TRBJ1-5, is SQTIHQWPATLVQPVGSPLSLECTVEGTSNPNLYWYRQAAGRGLQLLFYSVGIGQISSEVPQNLSASRPQDRQFILSSKKLLLSDSGFYLCAWSAGSSNQPQHFGDGTRLSIL.

This clone was seen only a few times. This chain links TRBV12-3 or TRBV12-4 with TRBJ2-5; D perhaps matches TRBD2 (5 bases). This CDR3 has 13 residues. V was shortened by 2 bases and J by 3 bases, with 7 bases between the two germline ends. Here the CDR3 DNA reads TGTGCCAGCAGTTTACGAGCGGAAGAGACCCAGTACTTC. This translates into CASSLRAEETQYF.